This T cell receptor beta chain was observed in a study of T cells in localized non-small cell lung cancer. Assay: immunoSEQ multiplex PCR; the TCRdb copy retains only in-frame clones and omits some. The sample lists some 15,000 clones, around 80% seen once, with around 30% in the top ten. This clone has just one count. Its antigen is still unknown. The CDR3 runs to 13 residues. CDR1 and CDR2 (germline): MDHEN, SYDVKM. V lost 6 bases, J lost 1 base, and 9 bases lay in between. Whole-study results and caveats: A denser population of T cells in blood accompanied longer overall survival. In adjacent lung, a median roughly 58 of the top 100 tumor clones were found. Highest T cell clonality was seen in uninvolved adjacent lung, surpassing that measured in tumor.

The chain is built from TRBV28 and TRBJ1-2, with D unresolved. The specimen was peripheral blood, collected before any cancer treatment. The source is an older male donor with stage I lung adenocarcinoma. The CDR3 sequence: CASRPTGNYGYTF. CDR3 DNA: TGTGCCAGCAGACCCACGGGTAACTATGGCTACACCTTC.